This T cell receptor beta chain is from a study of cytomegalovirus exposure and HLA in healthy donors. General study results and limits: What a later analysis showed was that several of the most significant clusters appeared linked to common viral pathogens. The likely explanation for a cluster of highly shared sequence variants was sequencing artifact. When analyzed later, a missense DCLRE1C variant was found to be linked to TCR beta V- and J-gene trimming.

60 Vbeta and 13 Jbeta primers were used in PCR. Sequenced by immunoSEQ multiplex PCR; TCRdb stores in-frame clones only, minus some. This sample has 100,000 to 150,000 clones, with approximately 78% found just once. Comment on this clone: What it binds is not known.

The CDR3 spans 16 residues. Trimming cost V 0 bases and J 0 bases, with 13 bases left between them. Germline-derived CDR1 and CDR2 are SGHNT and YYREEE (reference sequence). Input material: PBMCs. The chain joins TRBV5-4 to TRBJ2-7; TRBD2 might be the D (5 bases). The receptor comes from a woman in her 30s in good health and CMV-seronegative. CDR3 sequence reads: CASSLDPVTSSYEQYF. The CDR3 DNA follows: TGTGCCAGCAGCTTGGATCCGGTTACTAGCTCCTACGAGCAGTACTTC. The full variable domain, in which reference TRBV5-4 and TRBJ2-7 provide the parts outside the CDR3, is ETGVTQSPTHLIKTRGQQVTLRCSSQSGHNTVSWYQQALGQGPQFIFQYYREEENGRGNFPPRFSGLQFPNYSSELNVNALELDDSALYLCASSLDPVTSSYEQYFGPGTRLTVT.